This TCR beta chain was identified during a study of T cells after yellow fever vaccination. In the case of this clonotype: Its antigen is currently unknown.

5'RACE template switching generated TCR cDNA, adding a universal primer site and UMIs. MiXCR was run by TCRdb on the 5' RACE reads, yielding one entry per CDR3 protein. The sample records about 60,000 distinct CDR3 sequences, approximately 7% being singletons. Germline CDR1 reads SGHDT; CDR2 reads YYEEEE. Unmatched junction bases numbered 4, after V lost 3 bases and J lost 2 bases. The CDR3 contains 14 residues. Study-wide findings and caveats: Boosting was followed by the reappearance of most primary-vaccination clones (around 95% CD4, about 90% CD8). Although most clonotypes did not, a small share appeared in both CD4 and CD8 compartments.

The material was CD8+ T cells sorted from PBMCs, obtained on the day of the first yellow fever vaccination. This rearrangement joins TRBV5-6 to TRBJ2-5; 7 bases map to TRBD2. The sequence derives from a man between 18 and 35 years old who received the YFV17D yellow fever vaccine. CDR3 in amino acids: CASSSPGRQETQYF. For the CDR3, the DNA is TGTGCCAGCAGCTCGCCCGGGAGGCAAGAGACCCAGTACTTC.